What follows are 31 T cell receptor beta chains derived from one specimen sequenced in a study of blood T cell repertoires in COVID-19. Here immunoSEQ multiplex PCR was the method, and the copy in TCRdb shows in-frame clones only, minus some. The sample shows roughly 200,000 clones, about nine tenths of them seen only once. What was sequenced was PBMCs or T cells enriched from blood (not recorded which). These TCRs come from a woman between 45 and 65 years old in a cohort exposed to, infected with or recovered from COVID-19 (not recorded which).

This chain connects TRBV28 to TRBJ2-7; 9 nucleotides align to TRBD1. The V segment lost 5 bases and the J segment 5 bases; nucleotides outside the gene matches: 10. Germline-derived CDR1 and CDR2 are MDHEN and SYDVKM. There are 15 residues in the CDR3. CDR3 bases: TGTGCCAGCAGTATGCCGGGACAGGGTATCAACGAGCAGTACTTC. It is translated as CASSMPGQGINEQYF.

The chain carries TRBV2 and TRBJ2-1, with 11 nucleotides matching TRBD2. CDR1 is SNHLY, CDR2 FYNNEI, per germline. This CDR3 region has 14 residues. The V segment lost 4 bases and the J segment 7 bases; nucleotides outside the gene matches: 3. In DNA, the CDR3 is TGTGCCAGCAGTGTAGCGGGGGGGCGTAATGAGCAGTTCTTC. This translates into CASSVAGGRNEQFF.

The chain joins TRBV2 to TRBJ2-4; 7 nucleotides agree with TRBD1. This CDR3 comprises 18 residues. Germline-derived CDR1 and CDR2 are SNHLY and FYNNEI. Unmatched junction bases numbered 9, after V lost 1 base and J lost 0 bases. The CDR3, as DNA: TGTGCCAGCAGTGAAGGGACAGGACACCGCCTAGCCAAAAACATTCAGTACTTC. Its translation: CASSEGTGHRLAKNIQYF.

J is TRBJ2-7 and V is TRBV19; D not certain. Germline V gene data show CDR1 as LNHDA and CDR2 as SQIVND (reference sequence). Trimming took 3 bases from V and 3 from J, leaving 15 bases between them. The CDR3 is 15 amino acids. This chain's CDR3 is CASSIGVGPVYEQYF. The CDR3 DNA follows: TGTGCCAGTAGTATTGGAGTAGGCCCCGTCTACGAGCAGTACTTC.

This chain links TRBV7-2 with TRBJ2-2, with TRBD2 identical over 10 bases. CDR3 length: 17 amino acids. Germline CDR1 reads SGHTA; CDR2 reads FQGNSA. V lost 4 bases to trimming and J lost 0 bases; unmatched junction nucleotides: 5. CDR3 sequence (DNA): TGTGCCAGCAGCTATCCTAGCGGGGGTGCGAACACCGGGGAGCTGTTTTTT. Translation gives CASSYPSGGANTGELFF.

In DNA, the CDR3 is TGCGCCAGCAGCCAAGATCCCAGGTCGAATATCGGAAACACCATATATTTT. Translated, it gives CASSQDPRSNIGNTIYF. This rearrangement joins TRBV4-3 to TRBJ1-3, with D unresolved. Per the germline V gene, CDR1 is LGHNA and CDR2 is YSLEER. The CDR3 is made up of 17 amino acids. V was cut by 0 bases and J by 4 bases, with 16 bases left in between.

This clone has a handful of counts. The gene calls are TRBV25-1 and TRBJ2-2, with D unresolved. Germline V gene data show CDR1 as MGHDK and CDR2 as SYGVNS. Deletions cut 7 bases from V and 2 bases from J, with 8 bases between. CDR3 length: 13 amino acids. The CDR3 bases are TGTGCCAGCATACAAGAAAACACCGGGGAGCTGTTTTTT. This translates into CASIQENTGELFF.

This rearrangement joins TRBV19 to TRBJ2-7; 11 bases are shared with TRBD2. The trim removed 5 bases at V and 3 bases at J, leaving 9 bases unmatched. Germline loops: CDR1 LNHDA, CDR2 SQIVND (reference sequence). The CDR3 sequence is 16 residues long. CDR3 sequence (DNA): TGTGCCAGTAGTGCTCCTTCTAGCGGGGGGAACTACGAGCAGTACTTC. This gives the protein CASSAPSSGGNYEQYF.

This chain connects TRBV5-4 to TRBJ2-3; maybe TRBD2 (6 bases). V lost 4 bases and J 6 bases, leaving 12 bases between the germline ends. Looked up from germline, CDR1 is SGHNT and CDR2 is YYREEE (reference sequence). The CDR3 contains 13 residues. The CDR3 DNA follows: TGTGCCAGCAGCAGATCCGGAGGGGATACGCAGTATTTT. Residues: CASSRSGGDTQYF.

V usage is TRBV19 and J usage is TRBJ1-1; D not resolved. V was shortened by 1 base and J by 7 bases, with 13 bases between the two germline ends. Germline V gene data show CDR1 as LNHDA and CDR2 as SQIVND (reference sequence). CDR3 length equals 14 residues. In DNA form, the CDR3 reads TGTGCCAGTAGTATAGGCCGGTTTAATGGTGAAGCTTTCTTT. This sequence encodes CASSIGRFNGEAFF.

V and J are TRBV3-1 (or the pseudogene TRBV3-2) and TRBJ2-1; a possible D gene is TRBD1 (6 bases). CDR1 is LGHDT, CDR2 YNNKEL, per germline (reference sequence). The V and J ends lost 4 bases and 6 bases respectively, with 16 bases between them. The CDR3 has 15 residues. The CDR3 DNA reads TGTGCCAGCAGCCCACGGGACATTGGGGGCAATGAGCAGTTCTTC. Amino acid sequence: CASSPRDIGGNEQFF.

This sequence joins TRBV9 and TRBJ2-3, with a possible D match to TRBD2 (5 bases). The CDR3 spans 15 residues. Per germline, CDR1 SGDLS and CDR2 YYNGEE. The V end lost 2 bases, the J end lost 0 bases, and 10 bases lay between the germline ends. The CDR3 spells CASSVRAVSTDTQYF. CDR3 in DNA: TGTGCCAGCAGCGTGAGAGCGGTCAGCACAGATACGCAGTATTTT.

CDR3 sequence: CASRSRDSFEKLFF. The CDR3 region has the DNA TGTGCCAGTAGGAGCCGGGACAGCTTTGAAAAACTGTTTTTT. The gene calls are TRBV19 and TRBJ1-4; 7 bases fit TRBD1. V lost 6 bases and J lost 7; bases outside the gene matches: 8. The CDR3 covers 14 residues. Germline-derived CDR1 and CDR2 are LNHDA and SQIVND (reference sequence).

This clone was seen only a few times. The chain has TRBV12-3 or TRBV12-4 and TRBJ2-7; the match to TRBD1 covers 11 bases. This CDR3 is built from 13 residues. With V trimmed by 6 bases and J by 3 bases, 1 base remained unmatched. CDR3 protein: CASRGQGDYEQYF. The CDR3 bases are TGTGCCAGCAGGGGACAGGGGGACTACGAGCAGTACTTC.

The rearrangement joins TRBV5-6 to TRBJ1-2; D gene ambiguous. V dropped 1 base and J dropped 8 bases, with 12 bases sitting between them. The germline gives CDR1 SGHDT, CDR2 YYEEEE. This CDR3 is 13 amino acids long. The CDR3 DNA reads as TGTGCCAGCAGCTTGTCGCCCCTGGGCGGCTACACCTTC. Translating it yields CASSLSPLGGYTF.

The chain is built from TRBV5-4 and TRBJ2-3; 7 nucleotides line up with TRBD2. This CDR3 comprises 18 residues. J lost 0 bases, V lost 0 bases, and 10 bases had no gene match. From germline, CDR1 is SGHNT and CDR2 YYREEE (reference sequence). CDR3 region: CASSLAGWRGTSTDTQYF. CDR3 coding DNA: TGTGCCAGCAGCTTGGCCGGTTGGCGGGGGACTAGCACAGATACGCAGTATTTT.

V and J are TRBV4-1 and TRBJ2-2; 7 bases are shared with TRBD1. Germline assignment: CDR1 MGHRA and CDR2 YSYEKL. V was pared by 4 bases and J by 0 bases, with 2 bases of the junction left unmatched. The CDR3 is 15 residues long. CDR3 bases: TGCGCCAGCAGCCCCCAGGGGGCGAACACCGGGGAGCTGTTTTTT. Protein product: CASSPQGANTGELFF.

The genes are TRBV5-1 and TRBJ1-6, with D unresolved. The germline gives CDR1 SGHRS, CDR2 YFSETQ. V lost 2 bases, J lost 4 bases, and 16 bases lay in between. The CDR3 sequence is 17 residues long. The CDR3 loop is CASSLAGWTGYNSPLHF. CDR3 coding DNA: TGCGCCAGCAGCTTAGCCGGTTGGACGGGATATAATTCACCCCTCCACTTT. The whole variable domain, remainder taken from reference TRBV5-1 and TRBJ1-6, is KAGVTQTPRYLIKTRGQQVTLSCSPISGHRSVSWYQQTPGQGLQFLFEYFSETQRNKGNFPGRFSGRQFSNSRSEMNVSTLELGDSALYLCASSLAGWTGYNSPLHFGNGTRLTVT.

The CDR3 reads CASSPPSAMVSGNTIYF. CDR3 nucleotides: TGTGCCAGCAGTCCACCGAGCGCAATGGTCTCTGGAAACACCATATATTTT. The V and J genes are TRBV6-2 or TRBV6-3 and TRBJ1-3; D is unclear. V lost 5 bases and J 0 bases, leaving 17 bases between the germline ends. Germline values: CDR1 MNHEY, CDR2 SVGEGT. The CDR3 spans 17 residues.

The V and J genes are TRBV3-1 (or the pseudogene TRBV3-2) and TRBJ1-4, with 9 bases lining up with TRBD1. Losses at the gene ends were 7 bases for V and 11 bases for J; bases not matched to a gene: 17. CDR3 length: 16 residues. Germline loops: CDR1 LGHDT, CDR2 YNNKEL (reference sequence). CDR3 residues: CASTLPGGTGREKLFF. The CDR3 DNA is TGTGCCAGCACCCTCCCCGGTGGGACAGGGCGCGAGAAACTGTTTTTT.

DNA for the CDR3: TGTGCCACCCAAAAGACAGGTGACTACGAGCAGTACTTC. Residues: CATQKTGDYEQYF. The gene calls are TRBV27 and TRBJ2-7; weak D call: TRBD1 (6 bases). This CDR3 has 13 amino acids. V gave up 10 bases and J gave up 3 bases, with 16 bases separating them. Germline values: CDR1 MNHEY, CDR2 SMNVEV (reference sequence).

The chain combines TRBV27 with TRBJ2-7; 9 bases agree with TRBD1. The CDR3 is 15 residues long. Looked up from germline, CDR1 is MNHEY and CDR2 is SMNVEV (reference sequence). V gave up 2 bases and J gave up 6 bases; unmatched junction bases: 8. The CDR3 nucleotides are TGTGCCAGCAGTTTACTTACAGGGGGCATCGGCGAGCAGTACTTC. The encoded protein is CASSLLTGGIGEQYF.

The J gene is TRBJ1-4, the V gene TRBV19; 7 bases align to TRBD1. Germline assignment: CDR1 LNHDA and CDR2 SQIVND (reference sequence). CDR3 length: 17 amino acids. V lost 6 bases, J lost 0 bases, and 10 bases stayed unmatched. The CDR3 DNA is TGTGCCAGTAGATATACAGGGGAGCCGGCAACTAATGAAAAACTGTTTTTT. This translates into CASRYTGEPATNEKLFF.

This clone has a single count. The V call is TRBV10-1, the J call TRBJ2-2; D might be TRBD1 (5 bases). Germline V CDR1 and CDR2: WNHNN, SYGVQD (reference sequence). The CDR3 spans 16 residues. The V and J ends lost 6 bases and 0 bases respectively, with 14 bases between them. In DNA form, the CDR3 reads TGCGCCAGCAGACCAGGGTGGGGCTCGAACACCGGGGAGCTGTTTTTT. Its translation: CASRPGWGSNTGELFF.

The V call is TRBV27, the J call TRBJ1-6, with 8 bases identical to TRBD1. This CDR3 spans 16 amino acids. V lost 8 bases, J lost 0 bases, and 6 bases stayed unmatched. Germline CDR1 reads MNHEY; CDR2 reads SMNVEV (reference sequence). CDR3 nucleotide sequence: TGTGCCAGCGCTAGAACAGGGGGCTCCTATAATTCACCCCTCCACTTT. Amino acid sequence: CASARTGGSYNSPLHF.

The rearrangement links TRBV3-1 (or the pseudogene TRBV3-2) to TRBJ2-7; TRBD1 matches 7 bases. Trimming took 3 bases from V and 0 from J; bases not matched to a gene: 8. There are 16 residues in the CDR3. CDR1 is LGHDT and CDR2 is YNNKEL in the germline V gene (reference sequence). The CDR3 sequence is CASSHSGTVLSYEQYF. The CDR3 DNA sequence: TGTGCCAGCAGCCACTCCGGGACAGTCCTCTCCTACGAGCAGTACTTC.

The chain has TRBV29-1 and TRBJ1-5; TRBD1 matches 9 bases. The CDR3 extends over 16 amino acids. Germline assignment: CDR1 SQVTM and CDR2 ANQGSEA. With 6 bases clipped from V and 5 bases from J, the junction kept 14 bases outside the gene matches. The CDR3, as DNA: TGCAGCGTCGGGGGACAGGGAAAAGAAGGGCATCAGCCCCAGCATTTT. This codes for CSVGGQGKEGHQPQHF.

This clone occurred once. The rearrangement joins TRBV10-3 to TRBJ2-5; 9 nucleotides match TRBD1. Trimming cost V 6 bases and J 4 bases; bases outside gene matches: 12. The CDR3 is 16 amino acids. Germline V gene data show CDR1 as ENHRY and CDR2 as SYGVKD. The CDR3 here is CAIREDRGIRGETQYF. CDR3 coding DNA: TGTGCCATCAGGGAAGACAGGGGGATTCGAGGAGAGACCCAGTACTTC.

The V and J genes are TRBV11-2 and TRBJ1-1, with D possibly being TRBD1 (5 bases). V was trimmed by 4 bases and J by 5 bases, leaving 23 bases between them. Germline V lookup: CDR1 SGHAT, CDR2 FQNNGV. The CDR3 totals 17 residues. The CDR3 reads CASSSVAGAFGGTEAFF. Here the CDR3 DNA reads TGTGCCAGCAGCTCCGTGGCAGGAGCGTTTGGGGGGACTGAAGCTTTCTTT.

The J gene is TRBJ2-5, the V gene TRBV5-1; 9 bases are a match to TRBD2. The CDR3 consists of 15 residues. Germline trimming cut 4 bases from V and 4 bases from J; bases unmatched to any gene: 8. Germline CDR1 reads SGHRS; CDR2 reads YFSETQ. The CDR3 spells CASSHSGGIGETQYF. CDR3 nucleotides: TGCGCCAGCAGCCACAGCGGGGGGATCGGAGAGACCCAGTACTTC.

This sequence joins TRBV3-1 (or the pseudogene TRBV3-2) and TRBJ1-1; D is possibly TRBD1 (5 bases). The V gene lost 1 base and the J gene lost 4 bases, with 10 bases spanning the gap. This CDR3 region has 14 residues. Germline assignment: CDR1 LGHDT and CDR2 YNNKEL (reference sequence). The CDR3: CASSQVEGFTEAFF. The CDR3 DNA is TGTGCCAGCAGCCAAGTGGAGGGGTTCACTGAAGCTTTCTTT.